The 16 T cell receptor beta chains reported below all come from one sample, sequenced in a study of control samples from healthy donors and cancer patients. Method: immunoSEQ multiplex PCR; TCRdb's copy keeps in-frame clones and lacks some. The data contain some 70,000 clones, around 84% of them singletons. The sequenced material came from PBMCs. These receptors were collected from a woman between 50 and 59 years old with lung cancer.

The chain is built from TRBV11-3 and TRBJ2-7; no definite D call. Trimming removed 0 bases at V and 3 bases at J, with 12 bases between. The CDR3 has 15 amino acids. CDR1 SGHNT and CDR2 YENEEA come from the germline V gene. This CDR3 reads CASSLDPHSFYEQYF. In DNA form, the CDR3 reads TGTGCCAGCAGCTTAGATCCCCACAGCTTCTACGAGCAGTACTTC.

The chain combines TRBV11-2 with TRBJ2-2; tentatively, D is TRBD2 (5 bases). The CDR3 has 16 amino acids. V dropped 1 base and J dropped 1 base, with 10 bases sitting between them. Germline V gene sequence: CDR1 SGHAT, CDR2 FQNNGV. The CDR3 sequence: CASSLAPGWNTGELFF. CDR3 in DNA: TGTGCCAGCAGCTTAGCCCCGGGGTGGAACACCGGGGAGCTGTTTTTT.

This clone was observed a single time. The chain uses TRBV6-6 and TRBJ1-5; D gene ambiguous. Trimming cost V 5 bases and J 9 bases, with 8 bases left between them. In germline, CDR1 is MNHNY, CDR2 SVGAGI (reference sequence). This CDR3 spans 11 amino acids. The CDR3 reads CASSPGGPQHF. The DNA of the CDR3 is TGTGCCAGCAGTCCTGGAGGGCCCCAGCATTTT.

V is TRBV7-3 and J is TRBJ2-2, with D hard to call. The V gene's germline CDR1 is SGHTA and CDR2 FQGTGA. CDR3 length: 12 amino acids. Trimming cost V 2 bases and J 4 bases, with 2 bases left between them. This CDR3 reads CASSLFTGELFF. CDR3 nucleotide sequence: TGTGCCAGCAGCTTATTCACCGGGGAGCTGTTTTTT. The full variable domain, with the rest looked up from reference TRBV7-3 and TRBJ2-2, is GAGVSQTPSNKVTEKGKYVELRCDPISGHTALYWYRQSLGQGPEFLIYFQGTGAADDSGLPNDRFFAVRPEGSVSTLKIQRTERGDSAVYLCASSLFTGELFFGEGSRLTVL.

In this sample, this clone turned up a few times. The chain joins TRBV30 to TRBJ1-2; TRBD1 agrees at 8 bases. The CDR3 sequence is 13 residues long. The ends lost 3 bases at V and 8 bases at J; junction bases unmatched: 8. The germline CDR1 and CDR2 sequences are GTSNPN and SVGIG (reference sequence). CDR3: CAWSGQGTEGYTF. The CDR3 bases are TGTGCCTGGAGCGGACAGGGTACGGAGGGCTACACCTTC. Supplemented by reference TRBV30 and TRBJ1-2, the full variable domain reads SQTIHQWPATLVQPVGSPLSLECTVEGTSNPNLYWYRQAAGRGLQLLFYSVGIGQISSEVPQNLSASRPQDRQFILSSKKLLLSDSGFYLCAWSGQGTEGYTFGSGTRLTVV.

The chain joins TRBV9 to TRBJ2-5; D remains ambiguous. Between the trimmed V and J ends, which lost 4 bases and 1 base, there was a span of 14 bases. There are 15 residues in the CDR3. The V gene's germline CDR1 is SGDLS and CDR2 YYNGEE. This chain's CDR3 is CASSPGGASQETQYF. In DNA, the CDR3 is TGTGCCAGCAGCCCCGGCGGAGCATCCCAAGAGACCCAGTACTTC.

The genes are TRBV6-1 and TRBJ2-7; D unclear. Germline lookup yields CDR1 MNHNS and CDR2 SASEGT. The CDR3 spans 12 residues. The ends were cut back, 2 bases at V and 4 bases at J, with 6 bases in the middle. The CDR3 sequence: CASSEIGYEQYF. In nucleotides, the CDR3 is TGTGCCAGCAGTGAAATCGGTTACGAGCAGTACTTC.

The chain couples TRBV5-1 to TRBJ2-7, with D tentatively TRBD1 (5 bases). The CDR3 length is 15 residues. Deletions cut 4 bases from V and 2 bases from J, with 16 bases between. Per the germline V gene, CDR1 is SGHRS and CDR2 is YFSETQ. CDR3 protein: CASSPPFDSTYEQYF. CDR3 sequence (DNA): TGCGCCAGCAGCCCTCCTTTTGACAGTACCTACGAGCAGTACTTC.

The chain uses TRBV18 and TRBJ2-7; 14 bases line up with TRBD2. CDR3 length: 16 amino acids. The V gene end was trimmed by 3 bases and the J gene end by 3 bases; junction bases not matched to a gene: 4. Germline V gene lookup returns CDR1 KGHSH and CDR2 LQKENI. The CDR3 DNA follows: TGTGCCAGCTCACCTGGGACTAGCGGGGGCCTCTACGAGCAGTACTTC. Translating gives CASSPGTSGGLYEQYF.

The chain couples TRBV6-2 or TRBV6-3 to TRBJ1-1; a possible D gene is TRBD1 (6 bases). The CDR3 loop spans 14 amino acids. Trimming shortened V by 0 bases and J by 5 bases, and 10 bases separated the two germline ends. Germline V lookup: CDR1 MNHEY, CDR2 SVGEGT. Written as DNA, the CDR3 is TGTGCCAGCAGTTACTCCGTAGGGGGGACTGAAGCTTTCTTT. As protein: CASSYSVGGTEAFF.

This clone has only one observation. For the CDR3, the DNA is TGTGCCAGCAGCCATAGAAGCCTGAGTAGCGGAGAGCAGTTCTTC. It codes for CASSHRSLSSGEQFF. The chain carries TRBV14 and TRBJ2-1; the D gene is possibly TRBD2 (6 bases). This CDR3 is built from 15 residues. Trimming left V 3 bases short and J 10 bases short, with 19 bases between. Germline V gene lookup returns CDR1 SGHDN and CDR2 FVKESK.

This sequence joins TRBV7-3 and TRBJ2-5; 7 nucleotides agree with TRBD1. The CDR3 length is 14 residues. Germline CDR1 and CDR2: SGHTA and FQGTGA. The junction had 6 bases not matched to a gene; V was cut back by 3 bases and J by 5 bases. The CDR3 DNA reads as TGTGCCAGCAGCTTGGGGACAGATAGGGAGACCCAGTACTTC. As protein: CASSLGTDRETQYF. The full variable domain, with the rest looked up from reference TRBV7-3 and TRBJ2-5, is GAGVSQTPSNKVTEKGKYVELRCDPISGHTALYWYRQSLGQGPEFLIYFQGTGAADDSGLPNDRFFAVRPEGSVSTLKIQRTERGDSAVYLCASSLGTDRETQYFGPGTRLLVL.

The CDR3: CASSVQGKSYEQYF. DNA for the CDR3: TGTGCCAGCAGCGTACAGGGAAAATCCTACGAGCAGTACTTC. J is TRBJ2-7 and V is TRBV21-1; the table calls TRBD1, which could not be checked here. TRBV21-1 is marked as a pseudogene. The CDR3 has 14 residues.

The chain couples TRBV6-2 or TRBV6-3 to TRBJ1-6; 7 nucleotides line up with TRBD1. This CDR3 is built from 14 residues. The germline gives CDR1 MNHEY, CDR2 SVGEGT. J gave up 10 bases and V 4 bases, and 7 bases lay outside the gene matches. The CDR3 bases are TGTGCCAGCAGTTCAACAGGGGCGTCATCACCCCTCCACTTT. This gives the protein CASSSTGASSPLHF.

This chain uses TRBV7-7 with TRBJ1-3; no reliable D call. This CDR3 has 15 residues. V was cut by 2 bases and J by 0 bases, with 8 bases left in between. Germline values: CDR1 SSHAT, CDR2 FNYEAQ (reference sequence). CDR3 protein: CASSLRADSGNTIYF. The CDR3 DNA is TGTGCCAGCAGCTTACGGGCCGACTCTGGAAACACCATATATTTT.

The genes are TRBV7-3 and TRBJ2-3, with 12 bases lining up with TRBD2. V lost 11 bases to trimming and J lost 1 base; unmatched junction nucleotides: 16. Germline V gives CDR1 SGHTA, CDR2 FQGTGA. The CDR3 is made up of 18 amino acids. The CDR3 is CAHPIRQTSGGRTDTQYF. CDR3 nucleotide sequence: TGTGCCCACCCCATTCGGCAGACTAGCGGGGGTCGCACAGATACGCAGTATTTT.